The TCR beta chain described here comes from a study of OX40 agonist ivuxolimab in advanced cancers. Study background: A male proportion of approximately 80% was recorded, with mean age about 60 years and range about 20 to 85.

The V gene's germline CDR1 is SGHRS and CDR2 YFSETQ. The CDR3 contains 15 residues. Trimming stripped 5 bases from V and 10 bases from J, with 22 bases between. General study points: Low levels of normalized T-cell clonal expansion also appeared in some nonresponders.

Details on this clone: The antigen remains unidentified.

Libraries were prepared by immunoSEQ multiplex PCR; TCRdb keeps only in-frame clonotypes and omits some of them. The sample carries approximately 100,000 clones, 70% to 85% recorded once. The chain recombines TRBV5-1 with TRBJ2-1, with D tentatively TRBD1 or TRBD2 (5 bases each). The source material was CD4+ or CD8+ T cells sorted from blood, sampled in a trial of the OX40 agonist ivuxolimab. The sequence was collected from an adult with an advanced solid tumor such as melanoma, head and neck, liver or kidney cancer. CDR3 sequence (DNA): TGCGCCAGCAGTCAAAACTCGGGACGAGGAACGGAGCAGTTCTTC. It yields the protein CASSQNSGRGTEQFF.